Below, one TCR beta chain is given with its context. This clonotype showed up many times. Which antigen it targets is not known. No qualities accompany the bases; no much larger clone lies one base away. Hyperthyroidism was considered stable if no progression to ophthalmopathy occurred within 18 months of follow-up. Hyperthyroidism patients were newly diagnosed, with disease duration under 2 months, and aged 18 to 65 years. Patients with other autoimmune diseases, uncontrolled infections, pregnancy or lactation were excluded from the study. Diagnosis relied on clinical symptoms, serum thyroxine, TRAb, thyroid ultrasound and orbital computed tomography. Using Ficoll-Paque density gradient centrifugation, PBMCs were isolated from 8.5 to 10 ml of fresh peripheral blood. Total RNA was extracted with Trizol reagent and quality-checked on an Agilent 2100 Bioanalyzer. The entry originates in a study of Graves' ophthalmopathy and Graves' hyperthyroidism (dated by TCRdb to between 2018 and 2020). A note on the overall study: Peripheral blood was collected at initial diagnosis, before any treatment. In a handful of hyperthyroidism patients, the T-cell repertoire of thyroid tissue was compared with the T-cell repertoire of blood. To explore V-J signatures that separate ophthalmopathy from hyperthyroidism, a discovery set of about a hundred patients was enrolled, consisting of about 43 with ophthalmopathy and 55 to 65 with stable hyperthyroidism. In total, 120 to 150 blood samples were TCR-sequenced: fewer than 50 ophthalmopathy, some 75 hyperthyroidism and roughly 17 hyperthyroidism-to-ophthalmopathy patients. The study used signatures of the TCR beta repertoire to tell Graves' ophthalmopathy apart from Graves' hyperthyroidism and to predict which patients would progress to ophthalmopathy. Once sampling was done, hyperthyroidism patients were given methimazole at a starting dose of 30 mg daily, while ophthalmopathy patients were given high-dose intravenous methylprednisolone. The 75 to 100 discovery patients were divided at random into training and test sets in a 7:3 ratio. The independent validation cohort included 18 hyperthyroidism patients plus 17 patients who later progressed from hyperthyroidism to ophthalmopathy.

For repertoire sequencing, the TCR beta CDR3 regions were amplified from RNA transcripts. A first-round RT-PCR used HTBI primers with the Qiagen OneStep RT-PCR kit, followed by a second-round multiplex PCR, size selection and purification. The libraries underwent paired-end sequencing with 100 bp reads on an Illumina HiSeq2000. In the paper's pipeline: SOAPnuke was used to process the reads, throwing out any read that had adapters, had uncalled bases, had a mean Phred below 15, or lacked an exact constant-primer or identifier match. COPE v1.2.5 was used to merge the high-quality paired reads. Unique nucleotide sequences were defined as clonotypes and aligned to IMGT TRB V, D and J references using MiTCR v1.1. Only V-J combinations with frequency above 0.0001 were analysed, covering 98% to 99.2% of repertoires. For each V-J combination, a TCR clonal expansion and chaos score was defined as the ratio of F50 clonal expansion to chaos observed in the TCRdist matrix. Welch's t-statistics and random forest were used to reduce features to about a dozen V-J combinations, which were fed into a naive Bayes classifier. Thyroid-blood repertoire similarity was quantified with the Morisita-Horn index. TCRdb's own reprocessing of the public reads used fastp at Q25 and MiXCR and kept productive beta chains. CDR3 protein sequences are deduplicated, and each keeps its most common genes and DNA. The authors' filters were not applied to this entry. This sample lists just over 600,000 distinct CDR3 sequences; about 20% were detected once. The top ten clonotypes cover approximately 7% of the sample.

Counted from cysteine to phenylalanine, this CDR3 has 12 amino acids. This entry keeps only the CDR3 DNA: 36 bases, framed from base 1. V is trimmed back by 3 bases and J by 3 bases, and the junction contains 2 bases that no gene match accounts for. The germline V gene sets CDR1 to SQVTM and CDR2 to ANQGSEA. Broad study findings and their caveats: In validation, the model predicted ophthalmopathy progression with 70.59% sensitivity and roughly 72% specificity; fewer than 15 predicted patients were CT-confirmed with GO in a median of approximately 6.5 months. The 13-signature model separated ophthalmopathy from stable hyperthyroidism with over 85% sensitivity and approximately 81% specificity in cross-validation, and 80%/75% in the test set. Sample size was not predetermined statistically, and investigators were not blinded to group allocation. Most expanded thyroid clonotypes with frequency above 0.001 were also detected in blood, suggesting blood repertoires may reflect the thyroid immune response.

The specimen was peripheral blood. The rearranged chain carries TRBV29-1 and TRBJ2-7; 7 bases in the junction line up with TRBD1. The TCR sequence derives from a woman younger than 30 with stable Graves' hyperthyroidism. Some clones in this sample may be carry-over from other donors' samples. Donor details come from another sample of the same person, matched by shared clones. The CDR3 amino acid sequence is: CSVDAGGYEQYF. The DNA reads as follows: TGCAGCGTTGATGCAGGGGGCTACGAGCAGTACTTC.